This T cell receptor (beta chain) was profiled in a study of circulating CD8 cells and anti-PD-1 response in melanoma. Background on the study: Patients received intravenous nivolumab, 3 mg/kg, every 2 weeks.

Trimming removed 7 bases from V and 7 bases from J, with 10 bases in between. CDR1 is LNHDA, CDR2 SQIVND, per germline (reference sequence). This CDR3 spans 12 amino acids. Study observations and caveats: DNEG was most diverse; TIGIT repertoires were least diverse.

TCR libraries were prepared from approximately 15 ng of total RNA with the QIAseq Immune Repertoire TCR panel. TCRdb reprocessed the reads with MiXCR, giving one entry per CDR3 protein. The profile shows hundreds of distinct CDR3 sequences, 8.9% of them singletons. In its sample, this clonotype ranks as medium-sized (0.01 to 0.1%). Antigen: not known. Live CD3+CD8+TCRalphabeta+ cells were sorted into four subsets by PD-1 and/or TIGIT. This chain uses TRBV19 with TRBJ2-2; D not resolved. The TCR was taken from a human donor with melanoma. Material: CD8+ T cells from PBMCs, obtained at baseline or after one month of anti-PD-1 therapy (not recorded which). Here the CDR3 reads CASKTGVGELFF. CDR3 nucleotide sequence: TGTGCCAGTAAAACCGGCGTCGGGGAGCTGTTTTTT.